The sequence of this T cell receptor beta chain was determined in a study of blood T cells in healthy people across ages. Points from the study as a whole: The study found TCR beta diversity correlated strongly with naive T cell percentage. Older individuals had lower TCR beta diversity per million T cells (the decline was roughly linear). Donor CMV infection status was unknown, possibly confounding age-related changes in expanded clonotypes.

A J-beta primer mix and a sample-barcoded 5' primer were used in a second PCR of about 7 to 12 cycles. Each cDNA molecule carried a tag from a template-switch adaptor that contained 12 random nucleotides. TCRdb redid the calling of the 5' RACE reads with MiXCR, one entry per CDR3 protein. There are over a million distinct CDR3 sequences in the sample; approximately 59% occur only once, and more than 6% lies in the top ten. Turning to this clonotype: Antigen: not known.

The germline gives CDR1 MNHNY, CDR2 SVGAGI (reference sequence). The ends lost 4 bases at V and 4 bases at J; junction bases unmatched: 3. This CDR3 is built from 14 residues. The chain recombines TRBV6-6 with TRBJ2-3; 9 bases map to TRBD1. This TCR came from a man aged 18 to 30 in good health. Material for sequencing was blood. For the CDR3, the DNA is TGTGCCAGCAGTTGGGACAGGGAGGCAGATACGCAGTATTTT. Protein sequence: CASSWDREADTQYF.